Listed here are 10 T cell receptor beta chains from one sample, sequenced in a study of shared clonotypes between healthy human individuals. Sequencing was performed with immunoSEQ multiplex PCR; in TCRdb, only in-frame clones are kept and a portion is missing. The sample shows 400,000 to 600,000 clones, around 79% of them seen only once. Sequencing was carried out using PBMCs. These receptors originate from a woman in her thirties or forties in good health. Some clones in this sample may be carry-over from other donors' samples.

The chain carries TRBV2 and TRBJ2-2; TRBD2 agrees at 8 bases. Germline loops: CDR1 SNHLY, CDR2 FYNNEI. V was clipped by 6 bases and J by 0 bases; unmatched bases: 21. This CDR3 is 21 amino acids long. The CDR3: CASSQTGLAGGSNANTGELFF. The CDR3 DNA is TGTGCCAGCAGCCAAACCGGACTAGCAGGAGGGTCCAACGCGAACACCGGGGAGCTGTTTTTT.

The chain has TRBV19 and TRBJ1-5; TRBD1 is a possible D gene (5 bases). Germline CDR1 and CDR2: LNHDA and SQIVND (reference sequence). Trimming pared 5 bases from V and 4 bases from J, leaving 15 bases between. The CDR3 sequence is 15 residues long. The CDR3 DNA reads TGTGCCAGTAGTTCTCTCAGGGCCCTAAATCAGCCCCAGCATTTT. Residues: CASSSLRALNQPQHF.

This clone was picked up one time. The chain uses TRBV5-1 and TRBJ2-4; D is possibly TRBD1 or TRBD2 (5 bases each). The CDR3 runs to 18 residues. Germline lookup yields CDR1 SGHRS and CDR2 YFSETQ. Trimming took 0 bases from V and 9 from J, leaving 25 bases between them. CDR3 coding DNA: TGCGCCAGCAGCTTGGCCGGACCGGGGCAGGGTGAGAGCGGCATTCAGTACTTC. Protein sequence: CASSLAGPGQGESGIQYF.

This chain joins TRBV7-2 and TRBJ2-5, with a weak D call TRBD2 (7 bases). The ends were cut back, 7 bases at V and 1 base at J, with 13 bases in the middle. The CDR3 covers 14 residues. Germline V lookup: CDR1 SGHTA, CDR2 FQGNSA. CDR3 region: CASTLGGGQETQYF. The CDR3 DNA is TGTGCCAGCACCCTAGGGGGGGGCCAAGAGACCCAGTACTTC.

The chain employs TRBV9 and TRBJ2-2, with D perhaps matching TRBD1 or TRBD2 (5 bases each). Germline V CDR1 and CDR2: SGDLS, YYNGEE. The V gene lost 3 bases and the J gene lost 5 bases, with 14 bases spanning the gap. The CDR3 contains 15 residues. The CDR3 loop is CASSGGTRETGELFF. CDR3 nucleotides: TGTGCCAGCAGCGGGGGGACCAGGGAAACCGGGGAGCTGTTTTTT.

The chain couples TRBV5-6 to TRBJ2-7; D unclear. Germline V gene sequence: CDR1 SGHDT, CDR2 YYEEEE. V shed 0 bases and J shed 4 bases, with 14 bases lying between them. There are 15 residues in the CDR3. The CDR3 DNA reads as TGTGCCAGCAGCTTGGCCTATCTGGGCCTGTACGAGCAGTACTTC. Translating it yields CASSLAYLGLYEQYF.

The DNA of the CDR3 is TGTGCCACCACGGGACAGGGACCAAATGAGCAGTTCTTC. Its translation is CATTGQGPNEQFF. The chain is built from TRBV15 and TRBJ2-1, with 9 positions matching TRBD1. Germline assignment: CDR1 LNHNV and CDR2 YYDKDF (reference sequence). This CDR3 is 13 amino acids long. Trimming at V came to 7 bases and at J to 7 bases, leaving 5 bases not matched to a gene.

This clone came up once. J is TRBJ2-1 and V is TRBV6-1; 10 bases agree with TRBD1. V trimming: 6 bases; J trimming: 4 bases; junction bases outside the gene matches: 0. The CDR3 spans 13 residues. Germline CDR1 reads MNHNS; CDR2 reads SASEGT. The CDR3 reads CASRGQGYNEQFF. The CDR3, as DNA: TGTGCCAGCAGGGGACAGGGGTACAATGAGCAGTTCTTC.

A single count supports this clone. The chain combines TRBV28 with TRBJ2-7; 7 bases are a match to TRBD2. Trimming cost V 2 bases and J 2 bases; bases outside gene matches: 6. CDR1 and CDR2 (germline): MDHEN, SYDVKM. CDR3 length: 15 amino acids. The CDR3 is CASSLRRGNTYEQYF. The CDR3 region has the DNA TGTGCCAGCAGTTTAAGGCGGGGGAACACCTACGAGCAGTACTTC.

The chain has TRBV27 and TRBJ2-1; D gene uncertain. Trimming took 2 bases from V and 2 from J, leaving 7 bases between them. The CDR3 loop spans 14 amino acids. CDR1 and CDR2 (germline): MNHEY, SMNVEV (reference sequence). CDR3 loop: CASSLRLAYNEQFF. The CDR3 DNA is TGTGCCAGCAGTTTACGGCTAGCCTACAATGAGCAGTTCTTC.